The T cell receptor beta chain described here comes from a study of blood T cells in healthy people across ages. Sample-barcoded 5' priming and a J-beta primer mix drove a second PCR of about 6 to 11 cycles. Using its own MiXCR run on the 5' RACE reads, TCRdb lists one record per CDR3 protein. The sample carries about 1.8 million distinct CDR3 sequences, roughly 50% recorded once. Comments on this clonotype: Its antigen is not known.

Points from the study as a whole: Any changes in expanded clonotypes were possibly confounded, as donor CMV status remained unknown.

Per sample, a minimum of 6 million PBMCs were isolated. CDR1 and CDR2 (germline): LGHDT, YNNKEL (reference sequence). The CDR3 contains 17 residues. Trimming stripped 0 bases from V and 3 bases from J, with 16 bases between. This rearrangement joins TRBV3-1 to TRBJ2-3; either TRBD1 or TRBD2 may fit D (6 bases each). This clonotype was obtained from a middle-aged woman in good health. The sequencing sample was made of blood. CDR3 in DNA: TGTGCCAGCAGCCAAGAACACGGGGGCGGGTGGACAGATACGCAGTATTTT. Amino acid sequence: CASSQEHGGGWTDTQYF.